These 25 T cell receptor beta chains share one sample of origin, sequenced in a study of breast tumors, draining lymph nodes, adjacent tissues. TCRdb reanalysed the multiplex PCR reads using MiXCR and keeps one entry per CDR3 protein. This sample yields 120,000 or so distinct CDR3 sequences, of which 15% to 20% are seen a single time; 3% to 4% belongs to the top ten. Samples came from axillary lymph nodes draining the breast cancer. Material for sequencing was axillary lymph node tissue. The receptor set was obtained from a female donor with breast cancer. Some clones in this sample may be carry-over from other donors' samples.

This clonotype was recorded at least ten times. The J gene is TRBJ1-5, the V gene TRBV9; D possibly corresponds to TRBD1 (6 bases). CDR1 and CDR2 from the germline V gene are SGDLS and YYNGEE. The V end lost 0 bases, the J end lost 7 bases, and 14 bases lay between the germline ends. The CDR3 contains 15 residues. DNA for the CDR3: TGTGCCAGCAGCGTAGCACCAGGGGAGGGCCAGCCCCAGCATTTT. It yields the protein CASSVAPGEGQPQHF.

This clonotype was seen repeatedly, ten times or more. This chain joins TRBV20-1 and TRBJ2-7; 9 bases match TRBD2. The CDR3 consists of 13 residues. CDR1 is DFQATT and CDR2 is SNEGSKA in the germline V gene (reference sequence). V lost 7 bases, J lost 2 bases, and 6 bases stayed unmatched. CDR3 sequence: CSVAGLAPYEQYF. CDR3 in DNA: TGCAGTGTAGCGGGACTAGCCCCCTACGAGCAGTACTTC.

Only one count was recorded for this clonotype. With a much larger clone just one base away, this may be a read error. For the CDR3, the DNA is TGTGCCAGCAGTGAACCGGGACGGCCTGATGAAAAACTGTTTTTT. It translates to CASSEPGRPDEKLFF. J is TRBJ1-4 and V is TRBV10-3; possible D gene TRBD1, 5 bases. CDR3 length equals 15 residues. Germline-derived CDR1 and CDR2 are ENHRY and SYGVKD.

Ten or more counts support this clonotype. V is TRBV24-1 and J is TRBJ2-1, with unresolved D. The germline gives CDR1 KGHDR, CDR2 SFDVKD. This CDR3 is 15 amino acids long. With 2 bases removed from V and 4 bases from J, the gap between germline ends came to 11 bases. In DNA form, the CDR3 reads TGTGCCACCAGTGATTCGTATCGGGCTTACAATGAGCAGTTCTTC. Translating it yields CATSDSYRAYNEQFF.

V gene TRBV6-5 combines with J gene TRBJ2-6; tentative D call: TRBD2 (6 bases). The germline CDR1 and CDR2 sequences are MNHEY and SVGAGI. The CDR3 runs to 16 residues. V was clipped by 5 bases and J by 0 bases, with 11 bases between them. This chain's CDR3 is CASSTGTASGANVLTF. CDR3 sequence (DNA): TGTGCCAGCAGTACCGGGACTGCCTCTGGGGCCAACGTCCTGACTTTC.

There are a few counts of this clonotype. The chain links TRBV5-5 to TRBJ1-2; TRBD1 is a possible D gene (5 bases). Germline CDR1 is SGHKS and CDR2 is YYEKEE (reference sequence). This CDR3 spans 15 amino acids. Trimming took off 0 bases at V and 4 bases at J, with 13 bases between the two ends. CDR3 loop: CASSLAGRTLYGYTF. The CDR3 region has the DNA TGTGCCAGCAGCTTGGCAGGGAGAACCCTCTATGGCTACACCTTC.

This clonotype was recorded at least ten times. The chain employs TRBV5-1 and TRBJ2-5; D may be TRBD2 (5 bases). CDR3 size: 15 residues. V lost 1 base to trimming and J lost 3 bases, with 13 bases between them. Germline V lookup: CDR1 SGHRS, CDR2 YFSETQ. CDR3 in DNA: TGCGCCAGCAGCTTGCAATCCGGGGTGGAAGAGACCCAGTACTTC. Protein sequence: CASSLQSGVEETQYF. Full variable domain (missing parts from reference TRBV5-1 and TRBJ2-5): KAGVTQTPRYLIKTRGQQVTLSCSPISGHRSVSWYQQTPGQGLQFLFEYFSETQRNKGNFPGRFSGRQFSNSRSEMNVSTLELGDSALYLCASSLQSGVEETQYFGPGTRLLVL.

This clonotype was detected a few times. The chain uses TRBV5-1 and TRBJ2-6, with 7 bases that match TRBD1. The germline gives CDR1 SGHRS, CDR2 YFSETQ. CDR3 length: 15 residues. Losses at the gene ends were 8 bases for V and 4 bases for J; bases not matched to a gene: 9. In nucleotides, the CDR3 is TGCGCCAGTCGGGAACAGGGGCTCGGGGCCAACGTCCTGACTTTC. This sequence encodes CASREQGLGANVLTF.

The sample holds many counts of this clonotype. DNA for the CDR3: TGCAGCGCCGGGACTAGCGGCCACGAGCAGTACTTC. This gives the protein CSAGTSGHEQYF. The rearrangement uses TRBV29-1 and TRBJ2-7, with 11 bases lining up with TRBD2. Germline V lookup: CDR1 SQVTM, CDR2 ANQGSEA. This CDR3 is 12 amino acids long. Trimming at V came to 7 bases and at J to 5 bases, leaving 4 bases not matched to a gene.

In its sample, this clonotype was seen a few times. V gene TRBV7-2 combines with J gene TRBJ2-4, with 11 bases matching TRBD1. V gave up 6 bases and J gave up 7 bases; unmatched junction bases: 5. CDR3 length equals 14 residues. Germline assignment: CDR1 SGHTA and CDR2 FQGNSA. The CDR3 nucleotides read TGTGCCAGCAGTAGGACAGGGGGCGCGAACATTCAGTACTTC. Encoded protein: CASSRTGGANIQYF.

This clonotype has a count of ten or more. V usage is TRBV10-3 and J usage is TRBJ1-5; TRBD1 might be the D (5 bases). The CDR3 spans 13 residues. The ends were cut back, 3 bases at V and 2 bases at J, with 5 bases in the middle. The V gene's germline CDR1 is ENHRY and CDR2 SYGVKD. CDR3 residues: CAISDRGNQPQHF. Here the CDR3 DNA reads TGTGCCATCAGTGACAGGGGCAATCAGCCCCAGCATTTT.

This clonotype was seen repeatedly, ten times or more. The chain combines TRBV28 with TRBJ2-7; D is ambiguous. This CDR3 region has 12 residues. CDR1 is MDHEN and CDR2 is SYDVKM in the germline V gene. The V and J ends lost 4 bases and 3 bases respectively, with 7 bases between them. The CDR3 sequence is CASSSPYYEQYF. CDR3 coding DNA: TGTGCCAGCAGTTCGCCCTACTACGAGCAGTACTTC.

This clonotype has only a few counts. Given a much more abundant clone one base away, this may be a read error. The rearrangement uses TRBV9 and TRBJ2-1; D is possibly TRBD2 (6 bases). The germline V gene encodes CDR1 SGDLS and CDR2 YYNGEE. This CDR3 region has 15 residues. The CDR3 here is CASSVAGEGYNGQFF. CDR3 DNA: TGTGCCAGCAGCGTAGCGGGAGAGGGATACAATGGGCAGTTCTTC.

At least ten counts were recorded for this clonotype. The chain joins TRBV20-1 to TRBJ1-2; TRBD1 might be the D (5 bases). In germline, CDR1 is DFQATT, CDR2 SNEGSKA (reference sequence). CDR3 length equals 13 residues. Here the CDR3 DNA reads TGCAGCCGAAGCGGAGGGACTGGGAGTGGCTACACCTTC. Protein sequence: CSRSGGTGSGYTF.

This chain uses TRBV18 with TRBJ1-4, with D unresolved. Per the germline V gene, CDR1 is KGHSH and CDR2 is LQKENI. This CDR3 is 13 amino acids long. V lost 2 bases, J lost 6 bases, and 7 bases lay in between. The CDR3 nucleotides read TGTGCCAGCTCACCATATGAGGATGAAAAACTGTTTTTT. Protein sequence: CASSPYEDEKLFF.

Comments on this clonotype: A much larger clone differs by one base, so this may be a read error. This sequence joins TRBV6-1 and TRBJ2-5; 8 bases map to TRBD2. The germline V gene encodes CDR1 MNHNS and CDR2 SASEGT. The CDR3 runs 15 residues. CDR3 in DNA: TGTGCCAGCAGGGCGGGACTAGGGAATGGAGAGGCCCAGTACTTC. This encodes CASRAGLGNGEAQYF.

In the case of this clonotype: One base away lies a much larger clone, so this may be a sequencing read error. V is TRBV5-1 and J is TRBJ2-5; 14 bases map to TRBD2. CDR1 SGHRS and CDR2 YFSETQ come from the germline V gene. This CDR3 has 17 residues. The CDR3 coding sequence is TGCGCCGGCAGCCCCCGTGGACTAGCGGGGGGTGGTGAGACCCAGTACTTC. Amino acids: CAGSPRGLAGGGETQYF.

This clonotype was seen at least ten times. In nucleotides, the CDR3 is TGTGCCAGCAGGGGACAGGGCAGCACCGGGGAGCTGTTTTTT. Its translation is CASRGQGSTGELFF. This chain joins TRBV7-9 and TRBJ2-2; TRBD1 agrees at 9 bases. V lost 6 bases to trimming and J lost 4 bases; unmatched junction nucleotides: 3. The CDR3 spans 14 residues. The germline V gene has CDR1 SEHNR and CDR2 FQNEAQ (reference sequence).

The chain combines TRBV29-1 with TRBJ2-1, with 7 bases matching TRBD1. Germline loops: CDR1 SQVTM, CDR2 ANQGSEA. The CDR3 consists of 12 residues. Trimming took 8 bases from V and 7 from J; bases not matched to a gene: 8. CDR3 nucleotides: TGCAGCCTCAACAGGGGAATGAATGAGCAGTTCTTC. Translated: CSLNRGMNEQFF.

In this sample, this clonotype turned up a few times. The J gene is TRBJ2-6, the V gene TRBV19; 9 nucleotides align to TRBD1. The CDR3 contains 16 residues. Germline lookup yields CDR1 LNHDA and CDR2 SQIVND (reference sequence). Unmatched junction bases numbered 8, after V lost 7 bases and J lost 4 bases. The CDR3 coding sequence is TGTGCCAGTAAACAGGGGGCGGACACCGGGGCCAACGTCCTGACTTTC. Translated, it gives CASKQGADTGANVLTF.

This clonotype was picked up many times. The rearrangement uses TRBV7-9 and TRBJ2-5; 7 bases align to TRBD1. The CDR3 runs to 15 residues. After removal of 5 bases from V and 4 bases from J, the junction contained 10 bases not matched to a gene. Germline V gene sequence: CDR1 SEHNR, CDR2 FQNEAQ (reference sequence). DNA for the CDR3: TGTGCCAGCAGCAGGATGGGACAGCAAACAGAGACCCAGTACTTC. Translation: CASSRMGQQTETQYF. Complete variable domain (other parts from reference TRBV7-9 and TRBJ2-5): DTGVSQNPRHKITKRGQNVTFRCDPISEHNRLYWYRQTLGQGPEFLTYFQNEAQLEKSRLLSDRFSAERPKGSFSTLEIQRTEQGDSAMYLCASSRMGQQTETQYFGPGTRLLVL.

At least ten counts were recorded for this clonotype. CDR3 DNA sequence: TGTGCCAGCAGCTCCGCCCCTGGGGCCTACGAGCAGTTCTTC. Its protein is CASSSAPGAYEQFF. The chain employs TRBV11-2 and TRBJ2-1, with a weak D call TRBD1 (5 bases). The CDR3 covers 14 residues. CDR1 and CDR2 (germline): SGHAT, FQNNGV. V lost 4 bases to trimming and J lost 10 bases, with 17 bases between them. Combining the CDR3 with reference TRBV11-2 and TRBJ2-1 gives the whole variable domain EAGVAQSPRYKIIEKRQSVAFWCNPISGHATLYWYQQILGQGPKLLIQFQNNGVVDDSQLPKDRFSAERLKGVDSTLKIQPAKLEDSAVYLCASSSAPGAYEQFFGPGTRLTVL.

This clonotype was picked up many times. The genes are TRBV9 and TRBJ2-2; D may be TRBD1 or TRBD2 (5 bases each). Trimming pared 2 bases from V and 0 bases from J, leaving 11 bases between. This CDR3 is built from 16 residues. Per germline, CDR1 SGDLS and CDR2 YYNGEE. This CDR3 reads CASSVRDAANTGELFF. The CDR3 region has the DNA TGTGCCAGCAGCGTCCGGGACGCAGCGAACACCGGGGAGCTGTTTTTT.

As for this clonotype: This sequence may be a read error, since a much larger clone differs from it by one base. In nucleotides, the CDR3 is TGTGCCAGCCGCGGAGAGACAGTGTACAATGAGCAGTTCTTC. It yields the protein CASRGETVYNEQFF. The gene calls are TRBV2 and TRBJ2-1, with D possibly TRBD1 on 5 matching bases. CDR1 and CDR2 from the germline V gene are SNHLY and FYNNEI. Trimming pared 8 bases from V and 4 bases from J, leaving 15 bases between. The CDR3 runs to 14 residues.

At least ten counts were recorded for this clonotype. This rearrangement joins TRBV27 to TRBJ2-7, with D possibly matching TRBD1 (6 bases). Looked up from germline, CDR1 is MNHEY and CDR2 is SMNVEV (reference sequence). The V and J ends lost 0 bases and 2 bases respectively, with 11 bases between them. The CDR3 loop spans 15 amino acids. This CDR3 reads CASSLSSGTPYEQYF. CDR3 nucleotides: TGTGCCAGCAGTTTATCGTCCGGGACACCCTACGAGCAGTACTTC.